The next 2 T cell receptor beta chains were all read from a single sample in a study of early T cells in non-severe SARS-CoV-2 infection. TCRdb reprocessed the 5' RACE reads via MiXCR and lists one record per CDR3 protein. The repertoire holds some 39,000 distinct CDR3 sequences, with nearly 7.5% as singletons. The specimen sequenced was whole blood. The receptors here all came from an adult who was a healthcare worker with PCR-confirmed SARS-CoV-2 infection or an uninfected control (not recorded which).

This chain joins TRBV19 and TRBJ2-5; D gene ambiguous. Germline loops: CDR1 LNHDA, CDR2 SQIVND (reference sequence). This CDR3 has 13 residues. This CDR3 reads CAAFRSHPETQYF. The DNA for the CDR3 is TGTGCAGCCTTCAGGAGCCACCCAGAGACCCAGTACTTC.

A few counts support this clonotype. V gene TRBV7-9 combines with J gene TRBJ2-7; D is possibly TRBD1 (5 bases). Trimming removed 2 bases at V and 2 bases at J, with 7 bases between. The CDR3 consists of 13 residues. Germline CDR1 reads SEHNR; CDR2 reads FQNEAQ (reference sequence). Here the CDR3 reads CASSLTGPYEQYF. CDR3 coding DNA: TGTGCCAGCAGCTTAACAGGCCCCTACGAGCAGTACTTC.